This TCR beta chain was obtained from a study of somatic mutations in cytotoxic T cells in rheumatoid arthritis. Study at large: Peripheral blood samples of roughly 29 ml EDTA were taken from patients directly after diagnosis and before treatment. Using a FACSAria II or Sony SH800, a portion of the V beta antibody-stained T-cell populations were flow-sorted at nearly 100% purity, and among those populations were V beta1+ cells that were then sequenced for TCRB.

In the original analysis: Patient-derived CD8+ clones with a size above 1% showed rare matches to published virus-specific TCRB sequences. The protocol was immunoSEQ multiplex PCR, while the TCRdb copy is restricted to in-frame clones and leaves out a portion. Clonal size and the V and J genes are those of that table, whereas D and trimming came from the DNA. Of just over 30,000 clones in the sample, approximately 78% are singletons; the top ten hold more than 6.5%. The specimen sequenced was CD8+ T cells sorted from blood. This TCR derives from an adult with rheumatoid arthritis.

This chain's CDR3 is CAIRRGDRANEQYF. CDR3 DNA: TGTGCCATCAGGCGGGGGGACAGGGCCAACGAGCAGTACTTC. This chain joins TRBV10-3 and TRBJ2-7, with D tentatively TRBD1 (9 bases). This CDR3 has 14 residues. Germline V lookup: CDR1 ENHRY, CDR2 SYGVKD. The V end lost 6 bases, the J end lost 5 bases, and 17 bases lay between the germline ends.